A selection of T cell receptor beta chains follows, all from one sample in a study of blood T cell repertoires in COVID-19. The protocol was immunoSEQ multiplex PCR, while the TCRdb copy is restricted to in-frame clones and leaves out a portion. Among roughly 53,000 clones listed, 60% to 85% were seen once. What was sequenced was peripheral blood. All receptors come from a man in his fifties or sixties with active or convalescent COVID-19. The CDR3 runs from the conserved cysteine through the conserved F or W. The D gene is left open where the match is weak. A row's size may be missing; if present it is once, few, many or a size class.

clone_size	d_call	j_call	v_call	cdr3_aa
few	-	TRBJ1-3	TRBV5-1	CASSQVLSGNTIYF
-	TRBD1	TRBJ2-7	TRBV7-6	CASSPRTGSSYEQYF
few	-	TRBJ1-4	TRBV6-1	CASSEWRTATTNEKLFF
-	TRBD1	TRBJ1-2	TRBV18	CASSPGQGVDYGYTF
-	-	TRBJ2-2	TRBV3-1/TRBV3-2	CASSLPHRGGGLIGATGELFF
once	-	TRBJ2-3	TRBV11-3	CASSLSYTQMSTDTQYF
few	TRBD2	TRBJ2-1	TRBV5-1	CASSLEASGRADNEQFF
few	-	TRBJ2-4	TRBV5-1	CASSLNLGGGGNIQYF
once	TRBD1	TRBJ1-5	TRBV2	CASKQGDSYQPQHF
-	TRBD1	TRBJ2-1	TRBV18	CASSPPTGATSYNEQFF
-	-	TRBJ1-3	TRBV7-3	CASSSQGKGGNTIYF
-	TRBD2	TRBJ2-1	TRBV25-1	CASSEYPGQGLGVFLQFF
few	-	TRBJ1-5	TRBV3-1/TRBV3-2	CASSQGRGSQPQHF
-	-	TRBJ2-1	TRBV15	CATSAIRGWNNEQFF
-	TRBD2	TRBJ2-2	TRBV10-3	CAISAGLAGSTGELFF
-	TRBD2	TRBJ2-7	TRBV6-6	CASSYSGRGGWYEQYF
-	-	TRBJ2-1	TRBV13	CASSLDTYYNEQFF
-	-	TRBJ1-1	TRBV10-3	CAISEFLYTEAFF
-	-	TRBJ1-2	TRBV28	CASQYLPVASGYTF
-	-	TRBJ2-2	TRBV4-2	CASSQEIGATGELFF
-	-	TRBJ2-3	TRBV6-5	CASSQDLGGSDTQYF
-	-	TRBJ1-2	TRBV27	CASSPRGPVNYGYTF
-	TRBD2	TRBJ2-3	TRBV7-2	CASMWTSGGATNTQYF
-	-	TRBJ1-1	TRBV29-1	CSADPRGTEAFF
-	-	TRBJ1-2	TRBV7-9	CASSATGGSRANYGYTF
-	-	TRBJ2-2	TRBV7-2	CASSSYAGGTGELFF
once	-	TRBJ1-5	TRBV10-2	CASSVRDQPQHF
few	-	TRBJ1-1	TRBV11-2	CASTALEGRNTEAFF
-	-	TRBJ2-7	TRBV2	CASSEMVGRNF
-	TRBD2	TRBJ2-3	TRBV19	CASSSPGGTSGGAVDTQYF
-	-	TRBJ2-3	TRBV5-3	CARSLGHRYSTQYF
-	-	TRBJ2-3	TRBV6-5	CASTLGTLTTDTQYF
-	-	TRBJ2-1	TRBV25-1	CASSDPIGYPNEQFF
-	-	TRBJ2-7	TRBV21-1	CASSQTRAVVQYF
-	-	TRBJ2-3	TRBV18	CASSLREDTQYF
-	TRBD1	TRBJ2-1	TRBV2	CASSVGTGVNEQFF
-	-	TRBJ2-5	TRBV19	CASSRRDSLSETQYF
-	-	TRBJ2-3	TRBV19	CASSILDGSDTQYF
-	-	TRBJ2-5	TRBV7-2	CASSLVSQGETQYF
-	TRBD2	TRBJ2-5	TRBV27	CATGGGNQETQYF
-	TRBD1	TRBJ1-1	TRBV5-1	CASSLTGVDTEAFF
-	TRBD1	TRBJ1-1	TRBV5-8	CASSWDRGNTEAFF
few	TRBD1	TRBJ2-5	TRBV5-6	CASNGDRGYGTQYF